Listed below are T cell receptor beta chains from one sample, sequenced in a study of shared clonotypes between healthy human individuals. Data came from immunoSEQ multiplex PCR; TCRdb stores just in-frame clones and leaves some out. The repertoire holds about 2 million clones, with about 95% as singletons. The sequencing input was naive CD8+ T cells sorted from blood. Receptor source: a man aged 18 to 29 in good health. Each CDR3 is given with its conserved first and last residue. The order of the fields is clone size, D gene, V gene, J gene, CDR3 protein, CDR3 DNA. A D gene is named only where the DNA matches it firmly. Rows give clone size only sometimes, using once, few, many, or a class for an expanded clone.

-	TRBD1	TRBV6-1	TRBJ2-7	CASSGTGPTYEQYF	TGTGCCAGCAGTGGGACAGGCCCGACCTACGAGCAGTACTTC
-	-	TRBV6-5	TRBJ1-3	CASGAVAGTDTIYF	TGTGCCAGCGGTGCGGTGGCAGGGACGGACACCATATATTTT
-	-	TRBV7-9	TRBJ2-7	CASSISGGSYEQYF	TGTGCCAGCAGCATCAGTGGCGGATCCTACGAGCAGTACTTC
few	-	TRBV11-2	TRBJ2-3	CASSLNPLAVTDTQYF	TGTGCCAGCAGCTTAAACCCGCTAGCAGTCACAGATACGCAGTATTTT
once	TRBD2	TRBV28	TRBJ2-7	CASSGGGENYEQYF	TGTGCCAGCAGTGGGGGGGGAGAAAACTACGAGCAGTACTTC
-	TRBD2	TRBV6-1	TRBJ2-2	CASSEYPSGSGELFF	TGTGCCAGCAGTGAATACCCTAGCGGCTCCGGGGAGCTGTTTTTT
-	-	TRBV5-6	TRBJ2-1	CASSLPGNEQFF	TGTGCCAGCAGCTTGCCAGGCAATGAGCAGTTCTTC
few	-	TRBV13	TRBJ1-6	CASSVDVGSPLHF	TGTGCCAGCAGCGTAGACGTCGGTTCACCCCTCCACTTT
-	-	TRBV27	TRBJ1-1	CASGIPRTEAFF	TGTGCCAGCGGAATCCCGAGGACTGAAGCTTTCTTT
once	-	TRBV4-3	TRBJ2-1	CASSPGLIDNEQFF	TGCGCCAGCAGCCCCGGACTGATAGACAATGAGCAGTTCTTC
-	-	TRBV7-8	TRBJ1-5	CASSLTTEHNQPQHF	TGTGCCAGCAGCCTCACGACGGAACACAATCAGCCCCAGCATTTT
-	-	TRBV4-1	TRBJ1-1	CASSQESAAGLMNTEAFF	TGCGCCAGCAGCCAAGAAAGTGCGGCAGGCCTCATGAACACTGAAGCTTTCTTT
-	TRBD1	TRBV5-5	TRBJ2-7	CASSLLGQGQDEQYF	TGTGCCAGCAGCCTTCTGGGACAGGGTCAGGACGAGCAGTACTTC
-	TRBD1	TRBV15	TRBJ1-1	CATTLTGASEAFF	TGTGCCACCACCCTAACAGGGGCTAGTGAAGCTTTCTTT
-	-	TRBV7-6	TRBJ2-2	CASSLETGPNTGELFF	TGTGCCAGCAGCTTAGAAACCGGGCCGAACACCGGGGAGCTGTTTTTT
-	TRBD2	TRBV7-2	TRBJ2-3	CASSSGLAGLYTDTQYF	TGTGCCAGCAGCTCGGGACTAGCGGGGCTATACACAGATACGCAGTATTTT
-	-	TRBV7-2	TRBJ2-3	CASSPLASPFGTDTQYF	TGTGCCAGCAGTCCATTGGCCAGTCCCTTCGGCACAGATACGCAGTATTTT
-	-	TRBV10-1	TRBJ2-7	CASSEPGVIEQYF	TGCGCCAGCAGTGAGCCTGGGGTCATCGAGCAGTACTTC
-	-	TRBV7-9	TRBJ1-3	CASRPNSASGNTIYF	TGTGCCAGCAGACCCAACAGTGCCTCTGGAAACACCATATATTTT
-	-	TRBV10-2	TRBJ2-7	CASSEGAEQYF	TGCGCCAGCAGTGAGGGAGCTGAGCAGTACTTC
-	-	TRBV11-2	TRBJ2-2	CASSFPPIWNTGELFF	TGTGCCAGCAGCTTTCCCCCGATTTGGAACACCGGGGAGCTGTTTTTT
-	TRBD1	TRBV5-1	TRBJ2-7	CASSEGQGVPYEQYF	TGCGCCAGCAGCGAGGGACAGGGAGTCCCCTACGAGCAGTACTTC
-	-	TRBV11-1	TRBJ2-7	CASSVRDPSYEQYF	TGTGCCAGCAGCGTCCGGGACCCATCCTACGAGCAGTACTTC
-	-	TRBV6-1	TRBJ1-2	CASSARGRTNYGYTF	TGTGCCAGCAGTGCCCGGGGACGGACTAACTATGGCTACACCTTC
-	TRBD1	TRBV4-3	TRBJ1-1	CASSSGQGNTEAFF	TGCGCCAGCAGTTCGGGACAGGGGAACACTGAAGCTTTCTTT
-	TRBD2	TRBV5-4	TRBJ2-7	CASAFSGGPLYEQYF	TGTGCCAGTGCCTTTAGCGGGGGTCCCCTCTACGAGCAGTACTTC
-	-	TRBV5-4	TRBJ1-1	CASSLVESPEAFF	TGTGCCAGCAGCTTGGTGGAGAGCCCTGAAGCTTTCTTT
-	-	TRBV4-1	TRBJ2-5	CASSQDPMETQYF	TGCGCCAGCAGCCAAGATCCGATGGAGACCCAGTACTTC
-	-	TRBV19	TRBJ2-3	CASSIGGQGIDTQYF	TGTGCCAGTAGTATAGGAGGGCAGGGTATAGATACGCAGTATTTT